Shown below are 23 T cell receptor beta chains from a single sample sequenced in a study of T cell responses to AZD1222 COVID-19 vaccine. Assay: immunoSEQ multiplex PCR; the TCRdb copy retains only in-frame clones and omits some. The table lists about 150,000 clones, 90% to 95% of them singletons. Sequencing used peripheral blood, obtained on day 0 of AZD1222 vaccination. The receptors originated from an adult in good health.

The genes are TRBV7-9 and TRBJ2-3; 8 bases map to TRBD1. In germline, CDR1 is SEHNR, CDR2 FQNEAQ (reference sequence). The ends lost 1 base at V and 2 bases at J; junction bases unmatched: 8. The CDR3 contains 17 residues. The CDR3: CASSLEDTGGNTDTQYF. CDR3 nucleotides: TGTGCCAGCAGCTTAGAGGACACAGGGGGAAACACAGATACGCAGTATTTT.

The V gene is TRBV7-6, the J gene TRBJ2-7; TRBD2 aligns across 11 bases. The CDR3 length is 15 residues. The V gene's germline CDR1 is SGHVS and CDR2 FNYEAQ. V gave up 3 bases and J gave up 1 base; unmatched junction bases: 2. The CDR3, as DNA: TGTGCCAGCAGCTTCGGGACTAGCGGTTCCTACGAGCAGTACTTC. Its translation: CASSFGTSGSYEQYF.

The chain links TRBV5-6 to TRBJ1-6; no reliable D call. CDR3 length: 12 amino acids. The V end was cut by 1 base, the J end by 9 bases, with 5 bases between. The germline V gene encodes CDR1 SGHDT and CDR2 YYEEEE. The CDR3 DNA sequence: TGTGCCAGCAGCTTGTTGATTTCACCCCTCCACTTT. Translation gives CASSLLISPLHF. The full variable domain, in which reference TRBV5-6 and TRBJ1-6 provide the parts outside the CDR3, is DAGVTQSPTHLIKTRGQQVTLRCSPKSGHDTVSWYQQALGQGPQFIFQYYEEEERQRGNFPDRFSGHQFPNYSSELNVNALLLGDSALYLCASSLLISPLHFGNGTRLTVT.

The chain couples TRBV7-2 to TRBJ1-3; D uncertain. The CDR3 loop spans 14 amino acids. Germline values: CDR1 SGHTA, CDR2 FQGNSA. The V gene lost 2 bases and the J gene lost 0 bases, with 5 bases spanning the gap. The CDR3 loop reads CASSLYDSGNTIYF. As DNA, the CDR3 is TGTGCCAGCAGCTTATACGACTCTGGAAACACCATATATTTT.

The rearrangement joins TRBV6-5 to TRBJ2-7; tentative D call: TRBD1 (6 bases). Trimming took off 2 bases at V and 2 bases at J, with 10 bases between the two ends. The CDR3 contains 14 residues. Looked up from germline, CDR1 is MNHEY and CDR2 is SVGAGI. CDR3 residues: CASSYQGPAYEQYF. DNA of the CDR3: TGTGCCAGCAGTTACCAGGGGCCTGCCTACGAGCAGTACTTC.

The chain uses TRBV14 and TRBJ1-4, with D unresolved. Germline CDR1 and CDR2: SGHDN and FVKESK. The V end was cut by 0 bases, the J end by 7 bases, with 15 bases between. The CDR3 totals 16 residues. CDR3 DNA sequence: TGTGCCAGCAGCCAAGATCCCCGGGAGAGCGGTGAAAAACTGTTTTTT. It specifies CASSQDPRESGEKLFF.

V and J are TRBV3-1 (or the pseudogene TRBV3-2) and TRBJ2-2, with D hard to call. The CDR3 is 15 amino acids. V was pared by 3 bases and J by 4 bases, with 12 bases between. Germline V gene data show CDR1 as LGHDT and CDR2 as YNNKEL (reference sequence). The CDR3 DNA sequence: TGTGCCAGCAGCCATGCCCCACAGTTCACCGGGGAGCTGTTTTTT. This codes for CASSHAPQFTGELFF.

This chain connects TRBV28 to TRBJ1-2, with D hard to call. CDR1 and CDR2 from the germline V gene are MDHEN and SYDVKM. The CDR3 consists of 15 residues. V lost 1 base and J 3 bases, leaving 12 bases between the germline ends. The CDR3 is CASSLSGEEYYGYTF. CDR3 nucleotide sequence: TGTGCCAGCAGTTTATCAGGAGAAGAGTACTATGGCTACACCTTC.

The chain uses TRBV9 and TRBJ2-3; D is unresolved. This CDR3 region has 11 residues. Deletions cut 4 bases from V and 4 bases from J, with 4 bases between. CDR1 and CDR2 from the germline V gene are SGDLS and YYNGEE. CDR3 protein: CASSFPDTQYF. CDR3 sequence (DNA): TGTGCCAGCAGCTTTCCAGATACGCAGTATTTT.

V gene TRBV4-3 combines with J gene TRBJ1-5, with TRBD1 as a possible D gene (6 bases). The CDR3 has 15 amino acids. V shed 4 bases and J shed 0 bases, with 10 bases lying between them. In germline, CDR1 is LGHNA, CDR2 YSLEER. CDR3 residues: CASSLYRASNQPQHF. CDR3 DNA: TGCGCCAGCAGCCTTTACAGGGCTAGCAATCAGCCCCAGCATTTT.

CDR3 protein: CASSSLGLAGGFF. Here the CDR3 DNA reads TGTGCCAGCAGCTCCCTGGGACTAGCGGGGGGGTTCTTC. This chain uses TRBV7-9 with TRBJ2-1, with TRBD2 matching 15 bases. The CDR3 length is 13 residues. Germline V gene lookup returns CDR1 SEHNR and CDR2 FQNEAQ (reference sequence). Germline trimming cut 4 bases from V and 15 bases from J; bases unmatched to any gene: 4.

CDR3 DNA: TGTGCCAGCAGCTTAGCAGACTACCCTGGGGAGCCCCAGCATTTT. Translation: CASSLADYPGEPQHF. The V and J genes are TRBV7-2 and TRBJ1-5; no firm D call. The germline V and J ends were trimmed by 0 bases and 8 bases, with 14 bases remaining between them. This CDR3 has 15 amino acids. In germline, CDR1 is SGHTA, CDR2 FQGNSA.

The J gene is TRBJ1-6, the V gene TRBV11-2, with 9 bases that match TRBD1. Germline assignment: CDR1 SGHAT and CDR2 FQNNGV. V lost 5 bases to trimming and J lost 5 bases; unmatched junction nucleotides: 4. The length of the CDR3 is 15 residues. The CDR3 loop reads CASSPRDRDNSPLHF. For the CDR3, the DNA is TGTGCCAGCAGCCCTCGGGACAGGGATAATTCACCCCTCCACTTT.

The rearrangement links TRBV27 to TRBJ1-5, with D perhaps matching TRBD1 (5 bases). Trimming stripped 4 bases from V and 0 bases from J, with 19 bases between. CDR3 length: 18 amino acids. The V gene's germline CDR1 is MNHEY and CDR2 SMNVEV (reference sequence). Here the CDR3 reads CASSSHPGRDYSNQPQHF. Here the CDR3 DNA reads TGTGCCAGCAGTTCCCATCCGGGACGCGATTATAGCAATCAGCCCCAGCATTTT.

Here the CDR3 reads CASRGRRTNNEQFF. CDR3 DNA: TGTGCCAGCAGGGGACGGAGGACAAACAATGAGCAGTTCTTC. The V gene is TRBV6-5, the J gene TRBJ2-1; D tentatively fits TRBD1 or TRBD2 (5 bases each). The V gene lost 6 bases and the J gene lost 5 bases, with 14 bases spanning the gap. The CDR3 is made up of 14 amino acids. Germline assignment: CDR1 MNHEY and CDR2 SVGAGI.

This rearrangement joins TRBV30 to TRBJ1-1; the D is unclear. V lost 1 base, J lost 4 bases, and 10 bases lay in between. The CDR3 extends over 13 amino acids. Per the germline V gene, CDR1 is GTSNPN and CDR2 is SVGIG (reference sequence). DNA for the CDR3: TGTGCCTGGAGTGGACCGGGTGGCACTGAAGCTTTCTTT. It translates to CAWSGPGGTEAFF.

This chain connects TRBV11-2 to TRBJ2-7; 9 bases are a match to TRBD2. Germline V gene data show CDR1 as SGHAT and CDR2 as FQNNGV. Trimming at V came to 5 bases and at J to 4 bases, leaving 9 bases not matched to a gene. The length of the CDR3 is 15 residues. The CDR3, as DNA: TGTGCCAGCAGCCCCTCGGCTAGCGGGAATTACGAGCAGTACTTC. Protein sequence: CASSPSASGNYEQYF. Supplemented by reference TRBV11-2 and TRBJ2-7, the full variable domain reads EAGVAQSPRYKIIEKRQSVAFWCNPISGHATLYWYQQILGQGPKLLIQFQNNGVVDDSQLPKDRFSAERLKGVDSTLKIQPAKLEDSAVYLCASSPSASGNYEQYFGPGTRLTVT.

The chain is built from TRBV12-3 or TRBV12-4 and TRBJ1-1; D gene uncertain. CDR3 length equals 13 residues. V dropped 6 bases and J dropped 6 bases, with 14 bases sitting between them. CDR3 bases: TGTGCCAGCAGGCAAACCCGACACGCTGAAGCTTTCTTT. Translation: CASRQTRHAEAFF.

The chain carries TRBV21-1 and TRBJ2-1. TRBV21-1 is given as a pseudogene. The CDR3 spans 15 residues. The CDR3 protein is CASSKGDRRGHEQFF. The CDR3 DNA is TGTGCCAGCAGCAAAGGAGACAGGAGGGGACATGAGCAGTTCTTC.

The chain carries TRBV5-1 and TRBJ1-6; D possibly corresponds to TRBD1 (5 bases). The V end was cut by 0 bases, the J end by 9 bases, with 19 bases between. CDR3 size: 17 residues. Germline V CDR1 and CDR2: SGHRS, YFSETQ. The CDR3 DNA sequence: TGCGCCAGCAGCTTGGGGAGCCAGGGATTGGGGGGTTCACCCCTCCACTTT. It encodes CASSLGSQGLGGSPLHF.

The CDR3 DNA reads TGTGCCAGCAGTTACCGTCGGGTAGCGGGAGATGGCAATGAGCAGTTCTTC. It specifies CASSYRRVAGDGNEQFF. The chain recombines TRBV6-2 or TRBV6-3 with TRBJ2-1; TRBD2 aligns across 9 bases. V lost 2 bases to trimming and J lost 6 bases; unmatched junction nucleotides: 11. The CDR3 length is 17 residues. Germline-derived CDR1 and CDR2 are MNHEY and SVGEGT.

The chain uses TRBV6-5 and TRBJ2-2; TRBD2 might be the D (5 bases). Germline CDR1 is MNHEY and CDR2 is SVGAGI. CDR3 length: 12 residues. Deletions cut 9 bases from V and 6 bases from J, with 11 bases between. The CDR3 region is CASSRAAGELFF. In DNA, the CDR3 is TGTGCCAGTTCGCGGGCAGCCGGGGAGCTGTTTTTT.

The V and J genes are TRBV5-1 and TRBJ1-3; unclear D gene. CDR1 and CDR2 from the germline V gene are SGHRS and YFSETQ. With 1 base removed from V and 3 bases from J, the gap between germline ends came to 11 bases. The CDR3 runs to 15 residues. CDR3 residues: CASSLRPRDGNTIYF. CDR3 nucleotide sequence: TGCGCCAGCAGCTTGCGACCAAGGGATGGAAACACCATATATTTT.